This is a list of T cell receptor beta chains from one sample in a study of blood T cell repertoires in COVID-19. Assay: immunoSEQ multiplex PCR; the TCRdb copy retains only in-frame clones and omits some. Seen here are 95,000 to 150,000 clones, over 80% observed once, and the top ten hold approximately 10%. The sequenced material came from peripheral blood. Source of these receptors: a man aged 60-69 years with acute or convalescent COVID-19. Each CDR3 is given with its conserved first and last residue. A D gene is named only where the DNA matches it firmly. Size is stated for part of the rows, as once, few or many counts, or as a class when the clone is expanded.

V gene	J gene	D gene	clone size	CDR3 protein	CDR3 DNA
TRBV6-5	TRBJ2-1	TRBD2	.	CASSYGLAGGLNEQFF	TGTGCCAGCAGTTACGGACTAGCGGGAGGGCTCAATGAGCAGTTCTTC
TRBV9	TRBJ2-3	.	.	CASSVQGERGFTQYF	TGTGCCAGCAGCGTACAGGGGGAGCGGGGGTTTACGCAGTATTTT
TRBV19	TRBJ1-5	.	.	CASTLPGDSNQPQHF	TGTGCCAGTACCCTACCTGGTGATAGCAATCAGCCCCAGCATTTT
TRBV9	TRBJ2-5	.	.	CASSVRVEAQYF	TGTGCCAGCAGCGTCAGGGTCGAGGCCCAGTACTTC
TRBV18	TRBJ1-5	.	.	CASSPSINQPQHF	TGTGCCAGCTCACCTTCAATCAATCAGCCCCAGCATTTT
TRBV27	TRBJ2-7	.	.	CASSLSLLNGLPYEQYF	TGTGCCAGCAGTTTATCGCTCCTTAACGGACTACCCTACGAGCAGTACTTC
TRBV19	TRBJ1-1	.	.	CASSIVAGVGTEAFF	TGTGCCAGTAGTATAGTGGCAGGGGTGGGCACTGAAGCTTTCTTT
TRBV10-3	TRBJ2-7	TRBD2	.	CAISRKGSSGRQYEQYF	TGTGCCATCAGCCGCAAGGGTTCTAGCGGGAGGCAGTACGAGCAGTACTTC
TRBV29-1	TRBJ2-1	TRBD2	.	CSVEAGGGRSYNEQFF	TGCAGCGTTGAAGCTGGTGGCGGGAGATCCTACAATGAGCAGTTCTTC
TRBV27	TRBJ2-7	.	few	CASSSAMGALNYEQYF	TGTGCCAGCAGTTCGGCCATGGGCGCCCTAAACTACGAGCAGTACTTC
TRBV9	TRBJ1-3	.	.	CASGSGGSGNTIYF	TGTGCCAGCGGTTCCGGAGGGTCTGGAAACACCATATATTTT
TRBV7-2	TRBJ1-2	.	.	CASSLTTQNYGYTF	TGTGCCAGCAGCTTAACCACACAAAACTATGGCTACACCTTC
TRBV28	TRBJ1-2	TRBD1	.	CASIQGENYGYTF	TGTGCCAGCATACAGGGGGAAAACTATGGCTACACCTTC
TRBV10-2	TRBJ1-5	.	many	CATQTGQEGYQPQHF	TGCGCCACCCAGACCGGACAAGAAGGTTATCAGCCCCAGCATTTT
TRBV4-2	TRBJ1-6	TRBD1	.	CASSGQGAGSPLHF	TGTGCCAGCAGCGGGCAGGGGGCAGGTTCACCCCTCCACTTT
TRBV2	TRBJ1-5	.	.	CASSEHHRADQPQHF	TGTGCCAGCAGTGAGCACCACCGAGCGGATCAGCCCCAGCATTTT
TRBV30	TRBJ2-2	TRBD2	.	CAWGGLAGANTGELFF	TGTGCCTGGGGCGGGCTAGCGGGCGCGAACACCGGGGAGCTGTTTTTT
TRBV29-1	TRBJ2-7	TRBD2	.	CSVVMSGRLYEQYF	TGCAGCGTTGTAATGAGCGGGAGGCTGTACGAGCAGTACTTC
TRBV21-1	TRBJ2-6	.	.	CASSLAGIPLVRGSGANVLTF	TGTGCCAGCAGCCTAGCGGGCATTCCGCTCGTCCGGGGCTCTGGGGCCAACGTCCTGACTTTC
TRBV7-4	TRBJ2-1	TRBD1	few	CASIVRDRLHEQFF	TGTGCCAGCATCGTCCGGGACAGGCTCCATGAGCAGTTCTTC
TRBV7-8	TRBJ1-1	TRBD1	.	CASSLGATGDTEAFF	TGTGCCAGCAGCTTAGGGGCGACAGGGGACACTGAAGCTTTCTTT
TRBV4-2	TRBJ2-1	TRBD2	few	CASRSLGAGGGVNEQFF	TGTGCCAGCAGAAGCCTAGGGGCGGGAGGAGGTGTGAATGAGCAGTTCTTC
TRBV9	TRBJ2-7	.	.	CASSAPGHSYEQYF	TGTGCCAGCAGCGCCCCGGGACACTCCTACGAGCAGTACTTC
TRBV5-4	TRBJ2-4	TRBD2	.	CASSFGAGDRAKNIQYF	TGTGCCAGCAGCTTTGGCGCGGGAGATCGAGCCAAAAACATTCAGTACTTC
TRBV10-3	TRBJ2-1	.	.	CAISAGLSISYNEQFF	TGTGCCATCAGTGCGGGACTGTCAATCTCCTACAATGAGCAGTTCTTC
TRBV4-1	TRBJ1-5	.	.	CASSQGWAGMLPQHF	TGCGCCAGCAGCCAAGGATGGGCAGGGATGCTGCCCCAGCATTTT
TRBV11-2	TRBJ1-2	.	.	CASSLFGVYGYTF	TGTGCCAGCAGCTTATTTGGAGTTTATGGCTACACCTTC
TRBV28	TRBJ1-3	TRBD1	.	CASIQGHSGNTIYF	TGTGCCAGCATACAGGGGCACTCTGGAAACACCATATATTTT
TRBV19	TRBJ1-2	TRBD1	.	CASSSGQYYGYTF	TGTGCCAGTAGCTCGGGACAGTACTATGGCTACACCTTC